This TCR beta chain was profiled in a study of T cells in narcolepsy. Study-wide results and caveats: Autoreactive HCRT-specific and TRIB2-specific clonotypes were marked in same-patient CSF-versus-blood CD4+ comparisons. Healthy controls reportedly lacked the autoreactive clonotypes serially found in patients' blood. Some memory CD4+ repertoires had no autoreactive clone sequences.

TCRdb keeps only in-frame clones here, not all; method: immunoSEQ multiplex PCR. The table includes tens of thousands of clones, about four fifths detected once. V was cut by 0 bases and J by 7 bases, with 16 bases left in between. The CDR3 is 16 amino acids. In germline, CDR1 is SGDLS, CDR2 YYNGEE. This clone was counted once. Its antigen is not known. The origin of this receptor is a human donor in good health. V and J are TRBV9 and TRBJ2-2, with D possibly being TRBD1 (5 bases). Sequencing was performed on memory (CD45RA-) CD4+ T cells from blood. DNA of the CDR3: TGTGCCAGCAGCGTAGATTCGGACGCAAGGGGCGGGGAGCTGTTTTTT. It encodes CASSVDSDARGGELFF.